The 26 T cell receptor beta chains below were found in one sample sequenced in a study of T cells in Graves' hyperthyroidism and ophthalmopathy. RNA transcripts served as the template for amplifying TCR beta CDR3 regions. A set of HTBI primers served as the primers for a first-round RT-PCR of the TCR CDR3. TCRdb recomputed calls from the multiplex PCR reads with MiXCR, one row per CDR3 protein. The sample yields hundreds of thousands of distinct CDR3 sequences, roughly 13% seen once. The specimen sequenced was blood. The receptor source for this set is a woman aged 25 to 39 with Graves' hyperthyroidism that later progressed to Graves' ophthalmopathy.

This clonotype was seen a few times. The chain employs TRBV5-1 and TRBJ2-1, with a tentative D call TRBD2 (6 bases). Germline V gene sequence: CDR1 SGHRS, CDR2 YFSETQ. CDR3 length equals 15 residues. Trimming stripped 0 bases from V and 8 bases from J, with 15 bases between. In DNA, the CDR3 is TGCGCCAGCAGCTTGGTTGTGGTCGGGAGCGATGAGCAGTTCTTC. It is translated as CASSLVVVGSDEQFF.

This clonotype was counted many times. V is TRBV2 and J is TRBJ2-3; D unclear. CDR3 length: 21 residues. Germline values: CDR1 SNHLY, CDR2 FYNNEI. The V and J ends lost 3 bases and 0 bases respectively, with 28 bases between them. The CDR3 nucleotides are TGTGCCAGCAGTGATAACCCGACCGTCATCCGGATAGAGTCTAGCACAGATACGCAGTATTTT. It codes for CASSDNPTVIRIESSTDTQYF.

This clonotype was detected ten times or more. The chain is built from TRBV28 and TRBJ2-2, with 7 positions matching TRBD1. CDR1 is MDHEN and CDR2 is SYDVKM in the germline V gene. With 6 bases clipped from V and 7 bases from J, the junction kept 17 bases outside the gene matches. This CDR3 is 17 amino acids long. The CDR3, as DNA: TGTGCCAGCAGCCCACGGGACAGAGGCGGTCTTGGCGGGGAGCTGTTTTTT. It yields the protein CASSPRDRGGLGGELFF.

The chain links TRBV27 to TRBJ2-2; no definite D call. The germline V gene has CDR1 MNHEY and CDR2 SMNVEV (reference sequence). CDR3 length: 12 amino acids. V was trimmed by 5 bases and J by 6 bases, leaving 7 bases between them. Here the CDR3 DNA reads TGTGCCAGCAGTGAGAGCCCCGGGGAGCTGTTTTTT. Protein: CASSESPGELFF.

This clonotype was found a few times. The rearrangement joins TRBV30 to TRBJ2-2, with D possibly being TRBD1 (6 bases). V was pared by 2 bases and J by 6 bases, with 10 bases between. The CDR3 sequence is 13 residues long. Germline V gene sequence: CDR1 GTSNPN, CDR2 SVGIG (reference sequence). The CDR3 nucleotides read TGTGCCTGGAGTTGGACAGTACCCGGGGAGCTGTTTTTT. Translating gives CAWSWTVPGELFF.

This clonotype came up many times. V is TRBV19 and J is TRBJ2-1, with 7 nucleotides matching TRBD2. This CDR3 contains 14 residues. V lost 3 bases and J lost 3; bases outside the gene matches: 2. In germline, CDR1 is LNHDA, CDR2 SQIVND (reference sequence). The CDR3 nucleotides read TGTGCCAGTAGTATCTTAGCGGGCTACAATGAGCAGTTCTTC. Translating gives CASSILAGYNEQFF.

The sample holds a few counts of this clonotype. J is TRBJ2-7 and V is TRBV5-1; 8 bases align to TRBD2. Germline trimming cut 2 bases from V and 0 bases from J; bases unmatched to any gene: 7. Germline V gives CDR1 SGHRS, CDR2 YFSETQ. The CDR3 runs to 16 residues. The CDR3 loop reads CASSLPLAVSSYEQYF. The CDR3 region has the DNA TGCGCCAGCAGCTTACCACTAGCGGTAAGCTCCTACGAGCAGTACTTC.

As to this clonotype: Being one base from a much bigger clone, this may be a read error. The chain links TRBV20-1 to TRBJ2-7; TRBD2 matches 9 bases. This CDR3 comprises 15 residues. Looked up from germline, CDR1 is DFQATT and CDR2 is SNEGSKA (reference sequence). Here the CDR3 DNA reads TGCAGTGCTAGAGACGGGACTAGCTTCGGTTACGAGCGGTACTTC. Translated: CSARDGTSFGYERYF.

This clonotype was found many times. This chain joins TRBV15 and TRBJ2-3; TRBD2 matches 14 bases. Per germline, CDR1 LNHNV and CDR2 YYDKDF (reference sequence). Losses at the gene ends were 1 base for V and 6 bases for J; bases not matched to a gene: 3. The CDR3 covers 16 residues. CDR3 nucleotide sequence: TGTGCCACCAGCAGAGCTGGGACTAGCGGGAGTGATACGCAGTATTTT. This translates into CATSRAGTSGSDTQYF.

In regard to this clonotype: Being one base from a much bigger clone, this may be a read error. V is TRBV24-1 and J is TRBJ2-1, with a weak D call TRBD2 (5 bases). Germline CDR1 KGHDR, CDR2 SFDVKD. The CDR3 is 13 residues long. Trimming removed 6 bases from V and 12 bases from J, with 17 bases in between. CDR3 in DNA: TGTGCCACCAGTACCTCCGGGGTCGATGGGCAGTTCTTC. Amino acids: CATSTSGVDGQFF.

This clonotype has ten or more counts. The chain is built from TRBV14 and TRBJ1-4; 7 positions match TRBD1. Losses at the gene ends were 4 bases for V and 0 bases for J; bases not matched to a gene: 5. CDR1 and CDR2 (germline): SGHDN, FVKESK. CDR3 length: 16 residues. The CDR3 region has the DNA TGTGCCAGCAGCCGCTCCGACAGGGCAACTAATGAAAAACTGTTTTTT. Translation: CASSRSDRATNEKLFF.

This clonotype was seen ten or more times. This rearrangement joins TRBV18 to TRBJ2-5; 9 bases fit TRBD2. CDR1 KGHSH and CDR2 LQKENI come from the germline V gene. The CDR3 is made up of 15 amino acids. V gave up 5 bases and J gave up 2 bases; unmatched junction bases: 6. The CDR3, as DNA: TGTGCCAGCTCAGCTCGGACTAGCGAACAAGAGACCCAGTACTTC. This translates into CASSARTSEQETQYF.

CDR3 region: CASSLGAREGLEYF. In DNA form, the CDR3 reads TGTGCCAGCAGCTTAGGTGCCAGGGAAGGATTGGAGTATTTT. V gene TRBV7-8 combines with J gene TRBJ2-3, with D maybe TRBD1 (5 bases). Germline values: CDR1 SGHVS, CDR2 FQNEAQ. V shed 1 base and J shed 13 bases, with 18 bases lying between them. The CDR3 is made up of 14 amino acids.

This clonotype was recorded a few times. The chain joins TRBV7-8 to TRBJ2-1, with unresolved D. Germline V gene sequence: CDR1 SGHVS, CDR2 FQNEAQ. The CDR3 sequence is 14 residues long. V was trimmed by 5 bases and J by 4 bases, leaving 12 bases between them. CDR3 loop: CASSPPGLYNEQFF. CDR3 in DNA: TGTGCCAGCAGCCCTCCGGGTCTGTACAATGAGCAGTTCTTC.

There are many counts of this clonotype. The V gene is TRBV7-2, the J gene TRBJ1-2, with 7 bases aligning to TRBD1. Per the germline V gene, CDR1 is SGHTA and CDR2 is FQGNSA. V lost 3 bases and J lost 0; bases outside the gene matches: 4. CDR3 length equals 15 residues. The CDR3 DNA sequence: TGTGCCAGCAGCTTCGGCCAGGGGGCTAACTATGGCTACACCTTC. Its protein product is CASSFGQGANYGYTF.

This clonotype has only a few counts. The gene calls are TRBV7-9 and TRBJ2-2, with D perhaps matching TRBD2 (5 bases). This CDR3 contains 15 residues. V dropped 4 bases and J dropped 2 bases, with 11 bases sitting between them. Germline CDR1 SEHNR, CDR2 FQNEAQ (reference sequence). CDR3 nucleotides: TGTGCCAGCAGCTCGCGACTACCTAACACCGGGGAGCTGTTTTTT. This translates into CASSSRLPNTGELFF. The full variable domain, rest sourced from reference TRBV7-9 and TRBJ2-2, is DTGVSQNPRHKITKRGQNVTFRCDPISEHNRLYWYRQTLGQGPEFLTYFQNEAQLEKSRLLSDRFSAERPKGSFSTLEIQRTEQGDSAMYLCASSSRLPNTGELFFGEGSRLTVL.

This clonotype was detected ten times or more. The chain's CDR3 is CASIPGTTNTGELFF. The DNA of the CDR3 is TGTGCCAGCATTCCCGGGACAACGAACACCGGGGAGCTGTTTTTT. This chain joins TRBV11-2 and TRBJ2-2; D may be TRBD1 (6 bases). Germline CDR1 SGHAT, CDR2 FQNNGV. The V gene lost 7 bases and the J gene lost 0 bases, with 12 bases spanning the gap. This CDR3 is 15 amino acids long.

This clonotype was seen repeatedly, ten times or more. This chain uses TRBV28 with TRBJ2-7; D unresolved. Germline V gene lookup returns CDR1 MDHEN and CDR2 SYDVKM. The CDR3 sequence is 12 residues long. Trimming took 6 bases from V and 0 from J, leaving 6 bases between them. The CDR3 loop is CASSHASYEQYF. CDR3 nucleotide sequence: TGTGCCAGCAGCCATGCCTCCTACGAGCAGTACTTC.

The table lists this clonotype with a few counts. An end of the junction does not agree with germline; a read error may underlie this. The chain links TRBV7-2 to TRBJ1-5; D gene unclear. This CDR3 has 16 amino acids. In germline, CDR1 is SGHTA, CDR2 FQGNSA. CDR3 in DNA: TGTGTCAGCAGCTTAGCGCCCGGGTTCGGCAATCAGCCCCAGCATTTT. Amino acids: CVSSLAPGFGNQPQHF.

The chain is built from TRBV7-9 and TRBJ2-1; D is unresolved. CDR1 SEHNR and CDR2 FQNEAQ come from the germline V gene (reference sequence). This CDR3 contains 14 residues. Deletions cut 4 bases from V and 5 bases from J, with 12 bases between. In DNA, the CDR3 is TGTGCCAGCAGCTCTGACTCAAACGACAATGAGCAGTTCTTC. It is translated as CASSSDSNDNEQFF.

CDR3 nucleotides: TGCGCCAGCAGCGGCACAGAGGGCACAGATACGCAGTATTTT. The encoded protein is CASSGTEGTDTQYF. This sequence joins TRBV5-1 and TRBJ2-3; unclear D gene. The CDR3 is 14 amino acids. Germline assignment: CDR1 SGHRS and CDR2 YFSETQ. The ends were cut back, 4 bases at V and 1 base at J, with 10 bases in the middle.

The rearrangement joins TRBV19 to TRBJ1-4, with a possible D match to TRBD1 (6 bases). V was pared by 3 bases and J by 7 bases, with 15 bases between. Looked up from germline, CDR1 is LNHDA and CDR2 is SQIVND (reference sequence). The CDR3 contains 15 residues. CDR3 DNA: TGTGCCAGTAGTATGCGGGAGAGGGGGAGTGAAAAACTGTTTTTT. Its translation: CASSMRERGSEKLFF.

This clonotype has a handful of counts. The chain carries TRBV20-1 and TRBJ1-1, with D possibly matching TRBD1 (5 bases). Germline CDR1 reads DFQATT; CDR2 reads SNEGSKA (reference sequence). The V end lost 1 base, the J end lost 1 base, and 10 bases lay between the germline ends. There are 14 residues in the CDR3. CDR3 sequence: CSARGGLANTEAFF. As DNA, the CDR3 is TGCAGTGCTAGAGGGGGACTAGCGAACACTGAAGCTTTCTTT.

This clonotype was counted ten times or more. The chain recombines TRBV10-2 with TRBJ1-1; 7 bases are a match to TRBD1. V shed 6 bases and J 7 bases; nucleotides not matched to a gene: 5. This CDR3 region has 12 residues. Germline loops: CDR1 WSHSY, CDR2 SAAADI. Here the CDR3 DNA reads TGCGCCAGCAGCCACGGACAGGTTGAAGCTTTCTTT. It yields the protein CASSHGQVEAFF.

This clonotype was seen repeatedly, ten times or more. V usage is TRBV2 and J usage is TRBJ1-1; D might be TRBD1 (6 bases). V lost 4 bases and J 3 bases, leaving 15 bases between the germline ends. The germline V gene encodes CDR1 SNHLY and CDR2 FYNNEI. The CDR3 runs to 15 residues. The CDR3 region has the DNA TGTGCCAGCAGTGTGGACAGTCCAGGGGACACTGAAGCTTTCTTT. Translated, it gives CASSVDSPGDTEAFF.

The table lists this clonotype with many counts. The CDR3 spells CASSLSSGINYEQYF. The CDR3 DNA reads as TGTGCCAGCAGTTTATCTAGCGGGATTAACTACGAGCAGTACTTC. This chain joins TRBV28 and TRBJ2-7, with 9 bases lining up with TRBD2. The CDR3 extends over 15 amino acids. The germline CDR1 and CDR2 sequences are MDHEN and SYDVKM. V shed 1 base and J 3 bases; nucleotides not matched to a gene: 4.